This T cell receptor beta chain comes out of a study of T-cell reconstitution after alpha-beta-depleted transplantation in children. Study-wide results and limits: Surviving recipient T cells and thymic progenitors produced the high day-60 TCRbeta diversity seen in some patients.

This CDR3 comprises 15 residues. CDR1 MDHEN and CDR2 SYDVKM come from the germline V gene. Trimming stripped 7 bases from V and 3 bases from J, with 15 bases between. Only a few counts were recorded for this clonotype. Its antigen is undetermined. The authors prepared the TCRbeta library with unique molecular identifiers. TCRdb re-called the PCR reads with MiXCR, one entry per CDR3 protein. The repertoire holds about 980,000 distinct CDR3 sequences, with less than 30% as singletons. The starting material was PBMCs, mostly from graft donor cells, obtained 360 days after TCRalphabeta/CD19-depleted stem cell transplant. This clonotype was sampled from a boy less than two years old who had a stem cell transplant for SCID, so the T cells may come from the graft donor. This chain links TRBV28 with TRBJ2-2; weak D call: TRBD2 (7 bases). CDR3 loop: CASTLGGPYTGELFF. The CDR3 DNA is TGTGCCAGCACCCTGGGGGGGCCATACACCGGGGAGCTGTTTTTT.